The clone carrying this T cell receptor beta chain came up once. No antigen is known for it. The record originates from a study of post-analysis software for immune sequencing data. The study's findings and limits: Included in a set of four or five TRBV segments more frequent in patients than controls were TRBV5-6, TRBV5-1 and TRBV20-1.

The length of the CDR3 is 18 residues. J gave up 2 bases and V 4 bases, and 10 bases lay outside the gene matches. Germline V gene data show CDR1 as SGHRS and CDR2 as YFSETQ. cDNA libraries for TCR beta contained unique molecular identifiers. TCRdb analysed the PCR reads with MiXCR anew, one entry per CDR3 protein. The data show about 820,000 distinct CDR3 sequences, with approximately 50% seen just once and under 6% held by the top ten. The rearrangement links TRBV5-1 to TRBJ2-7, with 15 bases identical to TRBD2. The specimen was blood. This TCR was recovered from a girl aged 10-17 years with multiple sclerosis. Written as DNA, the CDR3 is TGCGCCAGCAGCCCGGCGGGACTAGCGGGAGGAAGCCCCTACGAGCAGTACTTC. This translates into CASSPAGLAGGSPYEQYF.